Here is one T cell receptor (beta chain) with its context. The antigen it recognizes is unknown. Per-nucleotide qualities are absent, and no much larger clonotype sits a single base away. These data are taken from a study of cytomegalovirus exposure and HLA in healthy donors (TCRdb year 2017). The study in broad terms: In an earlier analysis of roughly 500 of the donors, 250 to 300 Gb of sequence data and roughly 100 million unique TCR beta sequences from roughly 180 million T cells were reported. To decide whether each TCR beta V gene segment behaved as functional or pseudogenic, an earlier analysis of fewer than 750 of the donors relied on high-throughput TCR beta sequencing. Rather than using new phenotypic data, the later analysis identified candidate immune exposures from TCR beta sequences and from how often those sequences occurred across donors. Both class I and class II loci were covered by HLA typing, at four-digit resolution. To study patterns of TCR occurrence, a later analysis re-analyzed previously published TCR beta repertoires from 550 to 800 donors and added high-resolution HLA genotyping. Approximately 310 gigabases of sequencing data and approximately 85 million unique TCR sequences were included in an early release covering about 700 HLA-typed donors. Typing coverage differed by locus: A, B, C, DRB1 and DQB1 were typed in about 629-630 donors, DQA1 in 522, DPA1 in around 610, and DPB1 in roughly 470. Among 300 to 500 genotyped donors of the cohort, an average of approximately 240,000 unique TCR beta nucleotide sequences was sequenced per donor, of which 15% to 20% were non-productive. The genetic ancestry cluster associated with self-reported Caucasian donors included 80% to 90% of the roughly 380 genotyped donors. The study combined high-throughput TCR immunosequencing, statistical association of individual TCRs with disease status, and machine learning to predict cytomegalovirus infection status. A separate validation cohort of roughly 130 different subjects was used in addition to the approximately 640-subject first cohort. The study profiled the T cell repertoires of more than 500 subjects by immunosequencing and related them to cytomegalovirus serostatus. Roughly 5 DR-DQ haplotypes were handled as single units for association and clustering, since linkage in the cohort was strong. All discovery cohort repertoires had been generated using a single sequencing platform. Donor age, sex, ethnicity and CMV serostatus were compiled alongside the repertoire data. In a later genetic analysis, genome-wide SNP genotypes for about 60% of the 666 donors were used, and that subset was treated as a discovery cohort. The study aimed to test whether cataloging public T cell receptors could reveal signatures of past pathogen exposure. General study outcomes and caveats: The classifier was reported to diagnose cytomegalovirus status with high specificity and sensitivity in both the original and validation cohorts. CMV serostatus was the only immune exposure information available for the cohort. A group of highly shared sequence variants was considered likely to be a technical artifact of the sequencing pipeline. Roughly uniform sequencing depth across donors was assumed in presence/absence analyses, although this assumption may not hold. Three of the identified cytomegalovirus-associated TCR beta chains were confirmed in vitro to be specific for cytomegalovirus antigens. In an earlier analysis of 450 to 750 of the donors, most TCR beta V segments appeared in productive rearrangements about 87% or about 30% of the time, broadly matching IMGT annotations. In a later analysis, the rate of TCR association differed among HLA loci, with DRB1 alleles having the most associated TCRs and HLA-C alleles having the fewest. This cohort had only TCR beta chains sequenced, and the lack of alpha or paired-chain data limited which features could be detected. The earlier analysis of 587 of the donors excluded some 15 rarely observed V segments, including chromosome 9 orphons, because counts were too low. The study listed over 150 TCR beta chains as associated with cytomegalovirus. Some IMGT-functional V segments, including TRBV6-2 and TRBV6-3, could not be told apart with the 87-base-pair reads, so those segments were excluded. A later analysis found that most CMV-associated TCR beta chains appeared HLA-restricted, with HLA associations seemingly driven largely by CMV exposure. A further reported finding was that TCR beta sequences accurately predicted the HLA-A and HLA-B alleles for most subjects in the first cohort. In a later analysis, HLA-associated TCR beta chains showed more clonal expansion and lower generation probabilities than non-associated chains that were equally common. Linkage disequilibrium might explain the correlated functional status among segregating V segments, but an unknown experimental factor could not be excluded. According to a later analysis, parvovirus B19, influenza, CMV and Epstein-Barr virus appeared linked to several top co-occurrence clusters. Assigning TCR associations to individual alleles was difficult when HLA alleles, especially DR and DQ, strongly co-occurred. Most TCR sequences were seen in very few donors, while some public TCRs were found in many individuals. A later genetic analysis reported fewer N-insertions in productive TCRs among donors in an Asian-associated ancestry cluster than the 666-donor mean. Because some donors lacked HLA typing at each locus, the association tests relied only on the typed subset. V-gene and J-gene trimming of TCR beta chains was associated with a missense DCLRE1C variant in a later genetic analysis, and the association was replicated in an independent cohort. In a later analysis, around 15,000 TCR beta sequences were associated with specific HLA alleles at a false discovery rate of 0.05. The authors suggested that the approach could potentially be generalized to other disease states and immunological phenotypes.

From the cysteine up to the phenylalanine, the CDR3 has a length of 15 residues. Just the 45-base CDR3 DNA is kept, in frame starting at base 1. V was cut back by 0 bases and J by 5 bases, leaving a gap of 11 bases between them. Taken from the germline V gene, the CDR1 and CDR2 loops are SGDLS and YYNGEE. Library generation was performed with the immunoSEQ multiplex PCR assay. The multiplex PCR relied on a mix of 60 forward primers for TCR Vbeta segments and 13 reverse primers for TCR Jbeta segments. The CDR3 region of rearranged TCR beta genes was amplified from genomic DNA with a multiplex PCR assay. The amplified TCR beta libraries were sequenced on the Illumina HiSeq System as 87-base-pair reads. Under the source paper's analysis protocol: A later analysis counted approximately 74 million unique TCR beta chains across the roughly 700 repertoires, and roughly 9.9 million of these chains were shared by at least two donors. A nearest-neighbor algorithm error-corrected the raw reads and collapsed the reads into unique sequences, merging closely related sequences to remove PCR and sequencing errors. CDR3 sequences were aligned to IMGT reference sequences to assign V, D and J gene segments. Each retained sequence needed at least a six-nucleotide match to both a V gene segment and a J gene segment. Rearrangements were called productive when the CDR3 lacked stop codons and stayed in frame with V and J; all others were non-productive. CDR3 was defined by IMGT convention, running from the second conserved V-encoded cysteine to the conserved J-encoded phenylalanine. The earlier analysis of about 590 of the donors excluded sequences that lacked an unambiguous match to a single V gene segment. In an earlier analysis of several hundred of the donors, V segments were called functional above 56.7% productive rearrangements and were called segregating when the between-donor standard deviation exceeded 5%. A statistical classification framework was developed to diagnose cytomegalovirus status using the catalog of TCR beta chain sequences. In a later analysis, TCR nucleotide sequences were compared against IMGT/GENE-DB human TR gene sequences so that V and J genes could be assigned. In a later analysis, CDR3 sequences and most-parsimonious VDJ recombination scenarios were assigned using the TCRdist pipeline. In a later analysis, each TCR beta chain was defined by its CDR3 amino acid sequence together with its V-gene family, and reads lacking a unique V-gene family were excluded. To address suspected cross-contamination and a sequencing artifact, a later analysis removed some 620 highly shared, low-generation-probability nucleotide sequences. In a later analysis, a clonal expansion index for each public chain was calculated from normalized within-repertoire ranks of inferred template counts. A later analysis computed generation probabilities with a VDJ recombination model fitted to out-of-frame rearrangements, and checked the results against IGoR. In a later analysis, TCR-TCR, TCR-HLA and TCR-CMV co-occurrence was scored with hypergeometric tests, and a repertoire-size bias correction was applied to TCR pairs. False discovery rates were estimated in a later analysis by permuting HLA or CMV assignments 20 times. A later analysis grouped co-occurring TCRs with DBSCAN, adding TCRdist sequence similarity when clustering within HLA-allele-positive subsets. Repertoires with fewer than 30,000 or more than 120,000 public chains, plus five repertoires with anomalous nucleotide sharing, were excluded from co-occurrence clustering. TCRdb took over this immuneACCESS table, retaining in-frame rearrangements with V and J assigned. Such tables are incomplete; in checked studies, under half of the missing clones stem from an unresolved V gene, and the remainder is unexplained. That table gives V, J and clone size, and the DNA gave D and trimming. The sample table shows approximately 86,000 clones, and more than 70% are seen once. The top ten constitute just over 3% of the sample.

The cohort comprised fewer than 700 healthy bone marrow donors. Cohort members were all nominally healthy when sampled, although unrecorded immune exposures were likely present. The donor was CMV seronegative and belonged to the group of around 350 seronegative cohort members. Each donor provided a peripheral blood sample, and peripheral blood mononuclear cells were used for TCR beta sequencing. The Qiagen DNeasy Blood Extraction Kit was used to extract genomic DNA from the blood cell samples. The TCR sequence derives from a man aged 40-49 years in good health and CMV-seronegative. The chain links TRBV9 with TRBJ1-4, with a tentative D gene TRBD1 over 6 matching bases. Sequences were obtained from PBMCs. The CDR3 protein sequence reads: CASSVVGRGNEKLFF. The nucleotides read TGTGCCAGCAGCGTAGTGGGCAGGGGAAATGAAAAACTGTTTTTT.